Listed below are T cell receptor beta chains from one sample, sequenced in a study of blood T cell repertoires in COVID-19. TCRdb's table, derived via immunoSEQ multiplex PCR, lists solely in-frame clones and lacks some. The sample lists 250,000 to 400,000 clones, around 88% occurring once. The source material was peripheral blood. Every receptor here comes from a woman in her 30s with COVID-19, enrolled during active disease. Each CDR3 is given with its conserved first and last residue. A D gene is named only where the DNA matches it firmly. Size is omitted from some rows. Given values are once, few, many or a class for expanded clones.

V,size,D,J,DNA,CDR3
TRBV4-1,-,-,TRBJ2-2,TGCGCCAGCAGCCGCCTAGGATTCGACACCGGGGAGCTGTTTTTT,CASSRLGFDTGELFF
TRBV7-2,-,-,TRBJ1-6,TGTGCCAGCAGATACACCGCACAATATAATTCACCCCTCCACTTT,CASRYTAQYNSPLHF
TRBV5-5,-,TRBD1,TRBJ1-2,TGTGCCAGCAGCGCCAGGACCCGGGACAGAAACTATGGCTACACCTTC,CASSARTRDRNYGYTF
TRBV5-8,-,-,TRBJ1-5,TGTGCCAGCAGCTTGCTTCCTATACGATCCCCCCAGCATTTT,CASSLLPIRSPQHF
TRBV19,-,-,TRBJ2-6,TGTGCCAGTAGTCTTGGGCCTGGGGCCAACGTCCTGACTTTC,CASSLGPGANVLTF
TRBV6-2/TRBV6-3,-,TRBD2,TRBJ2-1,TGTGCCAGCAGCCCGACGGGGGGGCCCGCTGAGCAGTTCTTC,CASSPTGGPAEQFF
TRBV13,-,-,TRBJ1-6,TGTGCCAGCAGCTTAGGACAGGGAACATATAATTCACCCCTCCACTTT,CASSLGQGTYNSPLHF
TRBV7-9,-,-,TRBJ1-6,TGTGCCAGCAGCCGGGGGGGACCGACGGCTTCACCCCTCCACTTT,CASSRGGPTASPLHF
TRBV4-1,-,-,TRBJ2-7,TGCGCCAGCAGCCAAGCTGTAACAGACGCACGCAAATACGAGCAGTACTTC,CASSQAVTDARKYEQYF
TRBV30,-,-,TRBJ2-7,TGTGCCTGGAGTGCGGAGCGCTACGAGCAGTACTTC,CAWSAERYEQYF
TRBV4-2,-,-,TRBJ1-5,TGTGCCAGCAGCCAAGATAGGGGGAATCAGCCCCAGCATTTT,CASSQDRGNQPQHF
TRBV19,few,-,TRBJ1-5,TGTGCCAGTAGTGATAGTTATAGCAATCAGCCCCAGCATTTT,CASSDSYSNQPQHF
TRBV5-1,-,-,TRBJ2-2,TGCGCCAGCAGCTTTGGACAGCACACCGGGGAGCTGTTTTTT,CASSFGQHTGELFF